The 23 T cell receptor beta chains listed next were all sequenced from one sample in a study of cytomegalovirus exposure and HLA in healthy donors. Data came from immunoSEQ multiplex PCR; TCRdb stores just in-frame clones and leaves some out. This repertoire shows 150,000 to 200,000 clones, around 86% found once; its top ten account for 7.2%. What was sequenced was PBMCs. These TCRs come from a man aged 30 to 39 in good health and CMV-seropositive.

This chain joins TRBV10-3 and TRBJ2-2; TRBD2 agrees at 8 bases. V lost 1 base and J lost 0; bases outside the gene matches: 1. Germline V gene data show CDR1 as ENHRY and CDR2 as SYGVKD. The CDR3 consists of 16 residues. CDR3 in DNA: TGTGCCATCAGTGAGTTACTAGCGGCGAACACCGGGGAGCTGTTTTTT. Its translation: CAISELLAANTGELFF.

The gene calls are TRBV7-3 and TRBJ1-3, with 12 nucleotides matching TRBD1. V trimming: 2 bases; J trimming: 8 bases; junction bases outside the gene matches: 4. CDR1 is SGHTA, CDR2 FQGTGA, per germline. The CDR3 consists of 15 residues. CDR3 loop: CASSLFGTGGDTIYF. The DNA of the CDR3 is TGTGCCAGCAGCTTATTCGGGACAGGGGGCGACACCATATATTTT.

CDR3 DNA: TGTGCCAGCAGCTTAGTGAGGGGGGGATACAATGAGCAGTTCTTC. It is translated as CASSLVRGGYNEQFF. The rearrangement uses TRBV7-8 and TRBJ2-1, with D possibly being TRBD2 (7 bases). CDR1 is SGHVS, CDR2 FQNEAQ, per germline. Trimming took off 1 base at V and 4 bases at J, with 11 bases between the two ends. The CDR3 consists of 15 residues. Complete variable domain (other parts from reference TRBV7-8 and TRBJ2-1): GAGVSQSPRYKVAKRGQDVALRCDPISGHVSLFWYQQALGQGPEFLTYFQNEAQLDKSGLPSDRFFAERPEGSVSTLKIQRTQQEDSAVYLCASSLVRGGYNEQFFGPGTRLTVL.

In its sample, this clone was seen once. This chain joins TRBV30 and TRBJ2-1; D may correspond to TRBD1 or TRBD2 (5 bases each). CDR1 GTSNPN and CDR2 SVGIG come from the germline V gene (reference sequence). This CDR3 has 14 amino acids. V lost 4 bases to trimming and J lost 10 bases, with 20 bases between them. The CDR3 here is CAWNYGAGRREQFF. DNA of the CDR3: TGTGCCTGGAATTACGGGGCCGGTAGGAGAGAGCAGTTCTTC.

The chain carries TRBV5-4 and TRBJ1-3; TRBD1 aligns across 9 bases. After removal of 2 bases from V and 0 bases from J, the junction contained 9 bases not matched to a gene. CDR1 is SGHNT and CDR2 is YYREEE in the germline V gene (reference sequence). The length of the CDR3 is 18 residues. Written as DNA, the CDR3 is TGTGCCAGCAGCTTAGCCCGGACAGGGGCTCTCTCTGGAAACACCATATATTTT. This gives the protein CASSLARTGALSGNTIYF.

The rearrangement joins TRBV19 to TRBJ2-3; unclear D gene. The V and J ends lost 6 bases and 6 bases respectively, with 7 bases between them. Looked up from germline, CDR1 is LNHDA and CDR2 is SQIVND (reference sequence). This CDR3 spans 11 amino acids. The CDR3, as DNA: TGTGCCAGTAGAGAAGCTGATACGCAGTATTTT. Its translation: CASREADTQYF.

Remarks on this clone: This clone may be a read error of a much larger clone one base away. The chain carries TRBV9 and TRBJ2-7; no firm D call. There are 12 residues in the CDR3. The V end was cut by 3 bases, the J end by 0 bases, with 4 bases between. CDR1 SGDLS and CDR2 YYNGEE come from the germline V gene. Written as DNA, the CDR3 is TGTGCCAGCAGCGGGAGCTCCTACGAGCAGTACTTC. It encodes CASSGSSYEQYF.

The chain joins TRBV23-1 to TRBJ1-1; 7 bases are a match to TRBD1. TRBV23-1 is an open reading frame whose function is uncertain. The J segment lost 0 bases and the V segment lost 2 bases, leaving 3 bases of the junction unmatched. The CDR3 runs to 15 residues. The CDR3 spells CASSQRGRMNTEAFF. The CDR3 nucleotides read TGCGCCAGCAGTCAAAGGGGGCGCATGAACACTGAAGCTTTCTTT.

The gene calls are TRBV19 and TRBJ1-4; tentative D call: TRBD1 (5 bases). Trimming took 3 bases from V and 8 from J, leaving 10 bases between them. From germline, CDR1 is LNHDA and CDR2 SQIVND (reference sequence). The CDR3 is made up of 13 amino acids. Written as DNA, the CDR3 is TGTGCCAGTAGTATCGGGGCCCGGGAAAAACTGTTTTTT. Encoded protein: CASSIGAREKLFF.

The chain combines TRBV9 with TRBJ2-5; no definite D call. The CDR3 totals 15 residues. Germline CDR1 and CDR2: SGDLS and YYNGEE. V was pared by 3 bases and J by 7 bases, with 19 bases between. The CDR3 DNA is TGTGCCAGCAGCGGTCAAGGAGAGGTTTTTGGGACCCAGTACTTC. This encodes CASSGQGEVFGTQYF. Looking up the rest from reference TRBV9 and TRBJ2-5 gives the full variable domain: DSGVTQTPKHLITATGQRVTLRCSPRSGDLSVYWYQQSLDQGLQFLIQYYNGEERAKGNILERFSAQQFPDLHSELNLSSLELGDSALYFCASSGQGEVFGTQYFGPGTRLLVL.

This chain joins TRBV6-5 and TRBJ2-1; a weak D match, TRBD1 (6 bases). Germline loops: CDR1 MNHEY, CDR2 SVGAGI. V lost 6 bases to trimming and J lost 0 bases, with 12 bases between them. The CDR3 contains 15 residues. The CDR3 here is CASSPDRSSYNEQFF. The CDR3, as DNA: TGTGCCAGCAGCCCAGACAGGAGCTCCTACAATGAGCAGTTCTTC.

A few counts support this clone. The J gene is TRBJ1-1, the V gene TRBV5-1; possibly TRBD1 for D (5 bases). The CDR3 contains 14 residues. V shed 2 bases and J shed 3 bases, with 11 bases lying between them. Germline lookup yields CDR1 SGHRS and CDR2 YFSETQ. The CDR3 loop is CASSFVRADTEAFF. The DNA of the CDR3 is TGCGCCAGCAGCTTCGTCAGGGCCGACACTGAAGCTTTCTTT.

This rearrangement joins TRBV6-5 to TRBJ1-3; D is possibly TRBD1 (5 bases). The CDR3 is 15 residues long. Looked up from germline, CDR1 is MNHEY and CDR2 is SVGAGI. Trimming stripped 0 bases from V and 2 bases from J, with 8 bases between. CDR3 sequence: CASSYSRGTGNTIYF. The CDR3 DNA reads as TGTGCCAGCAGTTACTCAAGGGGAACTGGAAACACCATATATTTT.

The rearrangement joins TRBV27 to TRBJ2-7, with 8 bases aligning to TRBD2. Germline CDR1 and CDR2: MNHEY and SMNVEV (reference sequence). Trimming removed 9 bases from V and 2 bases from J; junction bases left unmatched: 6. The CDR3 consists of 13 residues. CDR3 sequence (DNA): TGTGCCAGTCCGGGACTAGGGGCCTACGAGCAGTACTTC. It codes for CASPGLGAYEQYF.

This clone was recorded once. The J gene is TRBJ2-7, the V gene TRBV30; D gene uncertain. Trimming took off 2 bases at V and 2 bases at J, with 10 bases between the two ends. The CDR3 is made up of 13 amino acids. Germline V gene data show CDR1 as GTSNPN and CDR2 as SVGIG (reference sequence). CDR3 bases: TGTGCCTGGAGTAAAAGGGCCACCTACGAGCAGTACTTC. This translates into CAWSKRATYEQYF.

The CDR3: CASSQARGGTRGATQYF. The CDR3 DNA follows: TGCGCCAGCAGCCAGGCCCGTGGAGGAACCCGGGGGGCTACGCAGTATTTT. The chain employs TRBV4-3 and TRBJ2-3; a possible D gene is TRBD2 (7 bases). With 3 bases removed from V and 8 bases from J, the gap between germline ends came to 24 bases. Per germline, CDR1 LGHNA and CDR2 YSLEER. The CDR3 has 17 amino acids.

V is TRBV6-5 and J is TRBJ2-3, with no clear D. Trimming removed 8 bases from V and 1 base from J, with 16 bases in between. Germline CDR1 MNHEY, CDR2 SVGAGI. The CDR3 extends over 15 amino acids. DNA of the CDR3: TGTGCCAGCCTAAGCACCGCGAGCGGCACAGATACGCAGTATTTT. As protein: CASLSTASGTDTQYF.

The chain employs TRBV4-3 and TRBJ1-1; D perhaps matches TRBD1 (6 bases). The CDR3 spans 14 residues. Germline assignment: CDR1 LGHNA and CDR2 YSLEER. Trimming took 5 bases from V and 1 from J, leaving 11 bases between them. The CDR3 sequence: CASSAGTTNTEAFF. CDR3 in DNA: TGCGCCAGCAGCGCCGGGACAACGAACACTGAAGCTTTCTTT.

The V and J genes are TRBV30 and TRBJ2-5, with D perhaps TRBD2 (7 bases). The CDR3 spans 12 residues. V gave up 4 bases and J gave up 4 bases, with 10 bases separating them. Germline V gene lookup returns CDR1 GTSNPN and CDR2 SVGIG (reference sequence). CDR3 region: CAWKGGPETQYF. Written as DNA, the CDR3 is TGTGCCTGGAAGGGGGGGCCAGAGACCCAGTACTTC.

Details on this clone: Other DNA sequences of this sample code for an identical CDR3. CDR3 sequence reads: CASSLAGTGYEQYF. The CDR3 DNA sequence: TGTGCCAGCAGCTTAGCCGGGACCGGTTACGAGCAGTACTTC. The V gene is TRBV7-2, the J gene TRBJ2-7; perhaps D is TRBD1 or TRBD2 (5 bases each). Per the germline V gene, CDR1 is SGHTA and CDR2 is FQGNSA. This CDR3 contains 14 residues. Trimming took off 0 bases at V and 4 bases at J, with 10 bases between the two ends.

The rearrangement joins TRBV5-1 to TRBJ2-7; D remains ambiguous. V was cut by 5 bases and J by 4 bases, with 13 bases left in between. Germline values: CDR1 SGHRS, CDR2 YFSETQ. The CDR3 has 13 residues. CDR3 DNA sequence: TGCGCCAGCAGGTCCATTTTTGGGTACGAGCAGTACTTC. The encoded protein is CASRSIFGYEQYF. The whole variable domain, remainder taken from reference TRBV5-1 and TRBJ2-7, is KAGVTQTPRYLIKTRGQQVTLSCSPISGHRSVSWYQQTPGQGLQFLFEYFSETQRNKGNFPGRFSGRQFSNSRSEMNVSTLELGDSALYLCASRSIFGYEQYFGPGTRLTVT.

The chain couples TRBV6-1 to TRBJ1-3, with D uncertain. Between the trimmed V and J ends, which lost 6 bases and 0 bases, there was a span of 6 bases. Looked up from germline, CDR1 is MNHNS and CDR2 is SASEGT. The CDR3 length is 13 residues. The CDR3 loop is CASREYSGNTIYF. The CDR3 DNA reads as TGTGCCAGCAGGGAGTACTCTGGAAACACCATATATTTT.

The chain combines TRBV30 with TRBJ2-5; D perhaps matches TRBD1 (5 bases). Trimming removed 4 bases at V and 9 bases at J, with 15 bases between. The germline gives CDR1 GTSNPN, CDR2 SVGIG (reference sequence). The CDR3 loop spans 12 amino acids. Written as DNA, the CDR3 is TGTGCCTGGATGGGGCAGGGATCTCCCCAGTACTTC. This gives the protein CAWMGQGSPQYF.